The entry below describes one T cell receptor beta chain. It has no known antigen specificity. One base away there is no much larger clone; base qualities are not given. The record originates from a study of shared clonotypes between healthy human individuals (TCRdb year 2020). General notes on the study: The cohort included three men and a couple of women between 18 and 49 years of age. Each donor's leukapheresis produced roughly between roughly 0.85 and 9.5 billion PBMCs. To increase sequencing depth and limit assay-specific biases, TCR repertoire library preparation and sequencing were carried out by different laboratories using diverse techniques. The study deeply sequenced blood TCR repertoires of five healthy adults to estimate repertoire size and the extent of clonotype sharing between individuals. Per donor, three plates each were used for CD4 naive and CD4 memory, two for CD8 naive, and one for CD8 memory. Points the paper makes about the study in general: Pairwise subsampling indicated that sequencing depth was expected to affect the degree of clonotype sharing among donors. Naive subsets generally had larger estimated clonotype richness than memory subsets. Sampling was limited to blood, and TCR repertoires in tissue likely differ from TCR repertoires in blood. The small number of donors limited the genetic and exposure-history diversity represented. When a handful of donors were compared, the shared fraction of clonotypes was 5% to 6.5% for naive CD4, around 3.5% for naive CD8, 2% to 2.5% for memory CD4, and 0.4% for memory CD8. Clonotypes shared by all four sorted-subset donors showed higher generation probabilities than non-shared clonotypes. Even with the large sequencing depth, rarefaction of the sorted-subset datasets indicated that sequencing was incomplete.

Using the deep immunoSEQ assay, multiplex PCR amplified TCR CDR3 regions from genomic DNA. Extracted genomic DNA from each cell subset was distributed evenly across all wells of several immunoSEQ 96-well plates, and each plate was treated as a replicate. For sorted subsets, 150 to 250 ng genomic DNA, equal to some 28,000 T cell genomes, was loaded into each replicate PCR. The purified libraries were quantified using a Qubit 3.0 fluorometer, sized with a Bioanalyzer 2100, and then quantified again using the KAPA Library Quantification kit. Every immunoSEQ 96-well plate was sequenced on a dedicated single-read 150-cycle Illumina NextSeq 550 flow cell. The source study handled its data this way. Because only junctional sequences without quality scores were contained in the immunoSEQ output, filtering matching that applied to full-length reads could not be performed. To assign V/J genes and CDR3, sequences were annotated against IMGT germline references using PyIR, a Python wrapper for IgBLAST v1.9. Reads were filtered out if the reads had weak V/J assignments (E-value above 1e-6), no CDR3, stop codons, out-of-frame junctions, or ambiguous translated residues. V3J clonotypes were defined by identical inferred V gene, J gene, and CDR3 amino acid sequence. Percentage overlap between repertoires was calculated by dividing the number of shared unique clonotypes by the size of the smaller repertoire. Three approaches were used to assess repertoire richness: RTK rarefaction, the Chao1 estimator, and Recon v2.1 estimates of unobserved clonotypes. Generation probabilities for all TCRbeta clonotypes obtained by the gDNA method from a handful of donors were computed using OLGA. The table comes from immuneACCESS by way of TCRdb, which keeps in-frame sequences with V and J called. Part of the clones is missing from these tables; in studies checked, under half for an unresolved V gene and the rest for unknown reasons. V and J calls and clone size are given by that table; D and trimming were obtained from the DNA. The table for this sample lists millions of clones; approximately 94% of them were counted only once. Around 1.1% of the sample goes to the ten largest clones.

Trimming costs V 2 bases and J 0 bases, and their ends lie 14 bases apart. From cysteine to phenylalanine, the CDR3 is 16 amino acids long. The read is trimmed to its CDR3 DNA, 48 bases read in frame from base 1. For the CD8 naive samples, CD45RO-negative cells were positively selected for CCR7, yielding a CD45RA+CCR7+ population from which TemRA cells were excluded. The donors were healthy, HIV-negative adults with no recently reported acute infections or vaccinations. Only Caucasian adults living in Nashville, Tennessee, USA were represented among the donors. After blood collection by leukapheresis, PBMCs were isolated using Ficoll-Histopaque density gradient centrifugation and then cryopreserved in the vapor phase of liquid nitrogen. Analytical flow cytometry was used to check the purity and quantity of each magnetically sorted T cell population. From each sorted fraction, genomic DNA was isolated and quantified by UV absorbance on a Nanodrop 2000c.

The sequenced sample was naive CD8+ T cells sorted from blood. The intended sense of this specimen's cell subset or site label: CD45RA+CCR7+. The rearrangement joined TRBV23-1 to TRBJ2-7, and TRBD2 may be the D gene, going by 7 matching bases. TRBV23-1 is reported as an ORF; its role is uncertain. This clonotype was sampled from a man between 18 and 29 years old in good health. The CDR3 reads as follows: CASSQLSGDISYEQYF. Here is the DNA: TGCGCCAGCAGTCAACTGAGCGGGGACATCTCCTACGAGCAGTACTTC.